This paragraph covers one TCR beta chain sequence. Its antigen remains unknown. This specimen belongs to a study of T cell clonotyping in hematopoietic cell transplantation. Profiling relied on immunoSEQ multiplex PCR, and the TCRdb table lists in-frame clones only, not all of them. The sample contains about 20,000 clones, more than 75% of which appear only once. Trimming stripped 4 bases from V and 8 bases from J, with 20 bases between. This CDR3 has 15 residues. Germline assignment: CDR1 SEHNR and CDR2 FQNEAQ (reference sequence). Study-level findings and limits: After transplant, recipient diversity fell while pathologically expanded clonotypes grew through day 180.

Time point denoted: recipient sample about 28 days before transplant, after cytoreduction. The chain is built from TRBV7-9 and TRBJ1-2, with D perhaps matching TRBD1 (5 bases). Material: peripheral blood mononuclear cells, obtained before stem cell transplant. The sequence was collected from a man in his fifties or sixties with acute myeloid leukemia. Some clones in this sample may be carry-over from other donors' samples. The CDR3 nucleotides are TGTGCCAGCAGCTCCAATTCGGGGGGGAACAGGGGCTACACCTTC. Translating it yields CASSSNSGGNRGYTF.